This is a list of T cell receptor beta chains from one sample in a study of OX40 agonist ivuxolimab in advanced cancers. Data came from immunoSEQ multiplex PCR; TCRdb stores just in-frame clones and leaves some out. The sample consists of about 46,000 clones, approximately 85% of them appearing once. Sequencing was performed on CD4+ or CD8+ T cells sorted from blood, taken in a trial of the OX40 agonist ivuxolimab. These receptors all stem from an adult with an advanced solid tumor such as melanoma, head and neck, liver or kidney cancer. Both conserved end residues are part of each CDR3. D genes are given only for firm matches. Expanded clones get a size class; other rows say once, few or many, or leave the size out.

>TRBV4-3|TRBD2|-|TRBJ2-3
TGCGCCAGCAGCCAAGTAGCGGGGGGGCTGGATACGCAGTATTTT
CASSQVAGGLDTQYF
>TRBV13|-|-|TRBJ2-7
TGTGCCAGCAGCTTAGGCTCCTACGAGCAGTACTTC
CASSLGSYEQYF
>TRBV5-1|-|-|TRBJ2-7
TGCGCCAGCAGCTTGGGGACAGAGACATACTACGAGCAGTACTTC
CASSLGTETYYEQYF
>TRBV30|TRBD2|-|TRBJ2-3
TGTGCCTGGGGGACTAGTGGTGCAGATACGCAGTATTTT
CAWGTSGADTQYF
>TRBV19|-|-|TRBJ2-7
TGTGCCAGTAGTATATCCGGGAGCGGATACGAGCAGTACTTC
CASSISGSGYEQYF
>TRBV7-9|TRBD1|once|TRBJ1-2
TGTGCCAGCAGCCTCGACAGGGCTGGCTACACCTTC
CASSLDRAGYTF
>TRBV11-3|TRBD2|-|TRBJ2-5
TGTGCCAGCAAACCCGGGGGGGACCTCTGGACCCAGTACTTC
CASKPGGDLWTQYF
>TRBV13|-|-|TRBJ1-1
TGTGCCAGCATCCCCCGACAGGAGAACACTGAAGCTTTCTTT
CASIPRQENTEAFF
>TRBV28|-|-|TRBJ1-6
TGTGCCAGCAGCCGGGAAATGGTTTACTCCTATAATTCACCCCTCCACTTT
CASSREMVYSYNSPLHF
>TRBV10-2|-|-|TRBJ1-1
TGCGCCACCCTCGGTTTCAGGGGAACTGAAGCTTTCTTT
CATLGFRGTEAFF
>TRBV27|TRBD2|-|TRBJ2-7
TGTGCCAGCAGTCTATTTGAGCGGGGCTACGAGCAGTACTTC
CASSLFERGYEQYF